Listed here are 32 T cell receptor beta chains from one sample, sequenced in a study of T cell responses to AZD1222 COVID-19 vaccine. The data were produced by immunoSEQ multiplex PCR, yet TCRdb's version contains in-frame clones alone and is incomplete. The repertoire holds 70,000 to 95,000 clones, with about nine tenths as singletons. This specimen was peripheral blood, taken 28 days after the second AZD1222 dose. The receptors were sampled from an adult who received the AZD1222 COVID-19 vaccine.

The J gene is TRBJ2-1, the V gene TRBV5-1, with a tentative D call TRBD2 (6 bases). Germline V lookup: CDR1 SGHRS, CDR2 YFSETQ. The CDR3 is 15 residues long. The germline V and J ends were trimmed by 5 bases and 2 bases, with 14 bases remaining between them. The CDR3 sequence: CASRVVSGTYNEQFF. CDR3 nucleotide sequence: TGCGCCAGCAGGGTGGTTAGCGGTACCTACAATGAGCAGTTCTTC.

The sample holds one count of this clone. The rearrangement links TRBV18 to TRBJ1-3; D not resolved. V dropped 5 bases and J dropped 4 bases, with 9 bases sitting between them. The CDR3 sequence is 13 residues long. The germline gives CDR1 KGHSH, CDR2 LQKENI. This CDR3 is CASSASQGNTIYF. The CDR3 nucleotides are TGTGCCAGCTCAGCGAGCCAGGGAAACACCATATATTTT. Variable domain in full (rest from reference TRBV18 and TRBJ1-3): NAGVMQNPRHLVRRRGQEARLRCSPMKGHSHVYWYRQLPEEGLKFMVYLQKENIIDESGMPKERFSAEFPKEGPSILRIQQVVRGDSAAYFCASSASQGNTIYFGEGSWLTVV.

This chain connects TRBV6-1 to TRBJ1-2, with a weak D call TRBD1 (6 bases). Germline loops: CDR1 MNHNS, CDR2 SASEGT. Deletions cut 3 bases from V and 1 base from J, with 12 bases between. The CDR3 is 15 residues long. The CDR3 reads CASSDRGHLNYGYTF. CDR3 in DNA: TGTGCCAGCAGTGATAGGGGACACCTTAACTATGGCTACACCTTC.

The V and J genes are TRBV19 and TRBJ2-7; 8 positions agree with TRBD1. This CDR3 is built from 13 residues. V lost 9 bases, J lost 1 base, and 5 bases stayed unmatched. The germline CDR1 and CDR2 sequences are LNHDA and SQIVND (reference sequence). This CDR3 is CASRTGSSYEQYF. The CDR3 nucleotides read TGTGCCAGCCGGACAGGGTCTTCCTACGAGCAGTACTTC.

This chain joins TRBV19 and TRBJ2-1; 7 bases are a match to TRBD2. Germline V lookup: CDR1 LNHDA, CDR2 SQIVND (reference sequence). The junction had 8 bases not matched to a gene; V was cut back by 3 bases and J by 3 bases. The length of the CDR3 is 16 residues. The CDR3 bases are TGTGCCAGTAGTATTAGTTTGGGAGGGAACTACAATGAGCAGTTCTTC. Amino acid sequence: CASSISLGGNYNEQFF. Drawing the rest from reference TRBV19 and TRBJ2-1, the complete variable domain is DGGITQSPKYLFRKEGQNVTLSCEQNLNHDAMYWYRQDPGQGLRLIYYSQIVNDFQKGDIAEGYSVSREKKESFPLTVTSAQKNPTAFYLCASSISLGGNYNEQFFGPGTRLTVL.

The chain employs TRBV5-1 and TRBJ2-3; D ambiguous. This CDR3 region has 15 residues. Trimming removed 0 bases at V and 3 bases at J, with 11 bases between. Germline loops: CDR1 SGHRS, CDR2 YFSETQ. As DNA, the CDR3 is TGCGCCAGCAGCTTGGGGGCCGACCGGACAGATACGCAGTATTTT. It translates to CASSLGADRTDTQYF.

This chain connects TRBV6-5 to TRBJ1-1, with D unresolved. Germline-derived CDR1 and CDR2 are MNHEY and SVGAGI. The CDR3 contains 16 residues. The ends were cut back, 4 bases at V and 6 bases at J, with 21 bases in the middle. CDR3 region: CASSFKNTPPSSEAFF. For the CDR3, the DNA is TGTGCCAGCAGTTTCAAAAATACTCCACCCAGCTCTGAAGCTTTCTTT.

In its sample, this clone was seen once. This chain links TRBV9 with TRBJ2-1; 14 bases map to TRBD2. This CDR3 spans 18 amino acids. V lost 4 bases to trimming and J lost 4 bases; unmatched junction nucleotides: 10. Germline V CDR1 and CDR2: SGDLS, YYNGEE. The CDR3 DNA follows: TGTGCCAGCAGCCCCACCCGACTAGCGGGAGGGATATACAATGAGCAGTTCTTC. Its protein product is CASSPTRLAGGIYNEQFF.

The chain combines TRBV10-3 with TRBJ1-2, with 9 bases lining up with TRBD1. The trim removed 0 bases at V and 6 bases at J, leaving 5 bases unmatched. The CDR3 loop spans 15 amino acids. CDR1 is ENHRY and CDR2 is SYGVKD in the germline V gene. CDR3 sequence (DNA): TGTGCCATCAGTGAGTCCTTGGGGACAGGGAATGGCTACACCTTC. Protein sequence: CAISESLGTGNGYTF.

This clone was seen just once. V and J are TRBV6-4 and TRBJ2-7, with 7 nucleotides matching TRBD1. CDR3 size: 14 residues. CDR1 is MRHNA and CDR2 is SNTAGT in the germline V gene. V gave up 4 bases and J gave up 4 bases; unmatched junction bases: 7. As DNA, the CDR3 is TGTGCCAGCAGTGGCCGGGACAGACTGTACGAGCAGTACTTC. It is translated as CASSGRDRLYEQYF.

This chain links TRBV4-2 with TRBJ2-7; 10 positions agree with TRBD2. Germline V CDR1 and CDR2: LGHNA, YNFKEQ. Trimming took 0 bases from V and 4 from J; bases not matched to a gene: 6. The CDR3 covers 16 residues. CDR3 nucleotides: TGTGCCAGCAGCCAAGAACGAACTAGCGGGGTATACGAGCAGTACTTC. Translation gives CASSQERTSGVYEQYF.

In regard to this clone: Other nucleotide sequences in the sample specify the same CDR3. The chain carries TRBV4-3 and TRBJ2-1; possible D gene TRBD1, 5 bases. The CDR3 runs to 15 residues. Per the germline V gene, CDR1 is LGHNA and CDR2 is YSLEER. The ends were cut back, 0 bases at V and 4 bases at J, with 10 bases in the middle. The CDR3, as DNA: TGCGCCAGCAGCCAAGATGGGAACAGGTACAATGAGCAGTTCTTC. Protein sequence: CASSQDGNRYNEQFF.

The CDR3 sequence is CASSLVPPEQYF. In nucleotides, the CDR3 is TGTGCCAGCAGCTTAGTCCCCCCCGAGCAGTACTTC. The chain employs TRBV11-2 and TRBJ2-7; D is ambiguous. This CDR3 has 12 amino acids. The V gene lost 1 base and the J gene lost 6 bases, with 7 bases spanning the gap. CDR1 and CDR2 from the germline V gene are SGHAT and FQNNGV.

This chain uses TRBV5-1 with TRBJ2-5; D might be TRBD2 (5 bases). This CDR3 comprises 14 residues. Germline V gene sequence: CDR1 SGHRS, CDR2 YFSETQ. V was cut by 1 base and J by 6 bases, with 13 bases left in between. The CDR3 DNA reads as TGCGCCAGCAGCTTGTTGATTAGCGACCAGACCCAGTACTTC. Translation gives CASSLLISDQTQYF. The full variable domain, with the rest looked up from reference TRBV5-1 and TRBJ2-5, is KAGVTQTPRYLIKTRGQQVTLSCSPISGHRSVSWYQQTPGQGLQFLFEYFSETQRNKGNFPGRFSGRQFSNSRSEMNVSTLELGDSALYLCASSLLISDQTQYFGPGTRLLVL.

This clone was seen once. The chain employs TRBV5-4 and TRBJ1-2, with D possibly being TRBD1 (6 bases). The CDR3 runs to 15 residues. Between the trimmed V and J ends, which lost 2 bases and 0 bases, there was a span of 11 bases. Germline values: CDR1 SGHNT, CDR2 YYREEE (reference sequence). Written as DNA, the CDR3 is TGTGCCAGCAGCTTAGGACAGTTCGCTAACTATGGCTACACCTTC. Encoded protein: CASSLGQFANYGYTF.

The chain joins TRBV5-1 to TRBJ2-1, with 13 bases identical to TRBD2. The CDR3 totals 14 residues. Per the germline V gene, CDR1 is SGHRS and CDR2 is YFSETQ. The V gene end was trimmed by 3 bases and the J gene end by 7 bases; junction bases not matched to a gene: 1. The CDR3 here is CASSWGLAGNEQFF. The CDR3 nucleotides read TGCGCCAGCAGCTGGGGACTAGCGGGGAATGAGCAGTTCTTC.

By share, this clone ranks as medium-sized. CDR3 loop: CASSQAGGPTDTQYF. Here the CDR3 DNA reads TGTGCCAGCAGCCAAGCGGGAGGGCCCACAGATACGCAGTATTTT. The V call is TRBV4-2, the J call TRBJ2-3; 8 bases agree with TRBD2. Per the germline V gene, CDR1 is LGHNA and CDR2 is YNFKEQ. The CDR3 spans 15 residues. V lost 1 base to trimming and J lost 2 bases; unmatched junction nucleotides: 2.

The CDR3 protein is CASSPPRGRQGSSYEQYF. The CDR3 DNA follows: TGTGCCAGCTCACCGCCCAGAGGCAGACAGGGTAGCTCCTACGAGCAGTACTTC. The rearrangement links TRBV18 to TRBJ2-7; TRBD1 matches 7 bases. This CDR3 is 18 amino acids long. V gave up 3 bases and J gave up 0 bases; unmatched junction bases: 14. In germline, CDR1 is KGHSH, CDR2 LQKENI.

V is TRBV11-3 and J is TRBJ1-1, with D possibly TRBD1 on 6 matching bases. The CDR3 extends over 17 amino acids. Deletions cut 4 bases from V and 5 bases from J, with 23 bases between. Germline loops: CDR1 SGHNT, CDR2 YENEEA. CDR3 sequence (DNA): TGTGCCAGCAGCTCGACTCTGGGTCTAGGGGGATCTACTGAAGCTTTCTTT. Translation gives CASSSTLGLGGSTEAFF.

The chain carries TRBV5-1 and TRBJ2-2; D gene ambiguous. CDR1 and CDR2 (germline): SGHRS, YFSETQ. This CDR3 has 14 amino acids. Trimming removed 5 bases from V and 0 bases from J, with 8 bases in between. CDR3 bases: TGCGCCAGCAGGCACGAGCCGAACACCGGGGAGCTGTTTTTT. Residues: CASRHEPNTGELFF.

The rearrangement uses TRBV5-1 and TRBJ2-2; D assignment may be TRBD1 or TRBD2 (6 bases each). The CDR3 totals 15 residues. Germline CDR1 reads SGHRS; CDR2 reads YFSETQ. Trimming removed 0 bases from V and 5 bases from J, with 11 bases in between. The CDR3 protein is CASSLGQAGTGELFF. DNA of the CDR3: TGCGCCAGCAGCTTGGGACAGGCGGGGACCGGGGAGCTGTTTTTT. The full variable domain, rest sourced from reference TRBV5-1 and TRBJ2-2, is KAGVTQTPRYLIKTRGQQVTLSCSPISGHRSVSWYQQTPGQGLQFLFEYFSETQRNKGNFPGRFSGRQFSNSRSEMNVSTLELGDSALYLCASSLGQAGTGELFFGEGSRLTVL.

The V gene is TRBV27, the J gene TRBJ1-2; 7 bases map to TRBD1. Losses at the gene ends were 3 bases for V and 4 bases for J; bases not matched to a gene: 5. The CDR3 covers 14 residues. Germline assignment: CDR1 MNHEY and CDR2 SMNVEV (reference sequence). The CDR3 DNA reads TGTGCCAGCAGTTTTACAGGGGAGGGCTATGGCTACACCTTC. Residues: CASSFTGEGYGYTF.

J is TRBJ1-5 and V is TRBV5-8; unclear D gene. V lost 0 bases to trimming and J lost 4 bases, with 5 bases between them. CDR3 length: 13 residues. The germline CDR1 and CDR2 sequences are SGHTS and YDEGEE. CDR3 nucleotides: TGTGCCAGCAGCTTGGAGCAGAATCAGCCCCAGCATTTT. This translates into CASSLEQNQPQHF.

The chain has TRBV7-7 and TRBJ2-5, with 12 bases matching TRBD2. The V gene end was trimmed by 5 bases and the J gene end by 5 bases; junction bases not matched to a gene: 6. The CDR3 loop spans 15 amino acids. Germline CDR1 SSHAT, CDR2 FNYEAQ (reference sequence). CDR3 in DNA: TGTGCCAGCAGCCCCCGACTAGCGGGGGTGGAGACCCAGTACTTC. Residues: CASSPRLAGVETQYF. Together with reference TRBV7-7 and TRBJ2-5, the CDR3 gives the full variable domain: GAGVSQSPRYKVTKRGQDVTLRCDPISSHATLYWYQQALGQGPEFLTYFNYEAQPDKSGLPSDRFSAERPEGSISTLTIQRTEQRDSAMYRCASSPRLAGVETQYFGPGTRLLVL.

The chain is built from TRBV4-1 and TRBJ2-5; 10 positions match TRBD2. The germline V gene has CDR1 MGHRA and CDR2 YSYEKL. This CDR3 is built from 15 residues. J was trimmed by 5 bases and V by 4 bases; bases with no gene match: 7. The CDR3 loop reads CASSLSPTSGETQYF. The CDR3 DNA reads TGCGCCAGCAGCCTCTCCCCGACTAGCGGGGAGACCCAGTACTTC.

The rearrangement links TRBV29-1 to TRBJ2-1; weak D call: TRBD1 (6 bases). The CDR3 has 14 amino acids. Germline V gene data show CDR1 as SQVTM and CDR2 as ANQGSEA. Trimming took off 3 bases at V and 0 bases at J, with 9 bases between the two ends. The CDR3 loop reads CSVDGTNSYNEQFF. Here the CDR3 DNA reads TGCAGCGTTGATGGGACAAACTCCTACAATGAGCAGTTCTTC.

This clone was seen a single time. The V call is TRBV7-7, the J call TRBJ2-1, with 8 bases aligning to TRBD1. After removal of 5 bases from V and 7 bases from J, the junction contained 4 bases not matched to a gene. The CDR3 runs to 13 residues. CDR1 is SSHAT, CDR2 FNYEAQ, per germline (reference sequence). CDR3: CASSPDRVNEQFF. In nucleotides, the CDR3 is TGTGCCAGCAGCCCGGACAGGGTAAATGAGCAGTTCTTC.

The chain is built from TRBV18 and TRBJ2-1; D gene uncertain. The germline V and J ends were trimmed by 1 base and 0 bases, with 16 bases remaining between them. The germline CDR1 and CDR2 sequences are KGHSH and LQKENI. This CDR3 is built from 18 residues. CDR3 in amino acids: CASSPLGPNKSSYNEQFF. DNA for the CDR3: TGTGCCAGCTCACCACTTGGACCGAACAAAAGCTCCTACAATGAGCAGTTCTTC.

CDR3 nucleotide sequence: TGTGCCAGCAGTTCCCTGTTGGGCGGGTTAGCCTACGAGCAGTACTTC. It encodes CASSSLLGGLAYEQYF. The rearrangement joins TRBV28 to TRBJ2-7; TRBD2 is a possible D gene (5 bases). This CDR3 spans 16 amino acids. In germline, CDR1 is MDHEN, CDR2 SYDVKM. V was clipped by 4 bases and J by 2 bases, with 18 bases between them.

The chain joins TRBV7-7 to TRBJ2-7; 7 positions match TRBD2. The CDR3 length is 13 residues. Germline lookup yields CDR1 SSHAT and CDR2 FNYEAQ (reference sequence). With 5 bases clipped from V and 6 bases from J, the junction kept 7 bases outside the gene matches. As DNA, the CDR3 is TGTGCCAGCAGCCTCACGACTAGCACCGAGCAGTACTTC. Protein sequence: CASSLTTSTEQYF. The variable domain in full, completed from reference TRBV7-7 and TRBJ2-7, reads GAGVSQSPRYKVTKRGQDVTLRCDPISSHATLYWYQQALGQGPEFLTYFNYEAQPDKSGLPSDRFSAERPEGSISTLTIQRTEQRDSAMYRCASSLTTSTEQYFGPGTRLTVT.

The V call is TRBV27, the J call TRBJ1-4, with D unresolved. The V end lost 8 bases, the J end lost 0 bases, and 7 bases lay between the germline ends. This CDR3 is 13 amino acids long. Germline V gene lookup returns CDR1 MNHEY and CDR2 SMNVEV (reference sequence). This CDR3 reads CASSYTTNEKLFF. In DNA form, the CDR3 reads TGTGCCAGCTCTTACACAACTAATGAAAAACTGTTTTTT. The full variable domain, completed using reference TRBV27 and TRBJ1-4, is EAQVTQNPRYLITVTGKKLTVTCSQNMNHEYMSWYRQDPGLGLRQIYYSMNVEVTDKGDVPEGYKVSRKEKRNFPLILESPSPNQTSLYFCASSYTTNEKLFFGSGTQLSVL.

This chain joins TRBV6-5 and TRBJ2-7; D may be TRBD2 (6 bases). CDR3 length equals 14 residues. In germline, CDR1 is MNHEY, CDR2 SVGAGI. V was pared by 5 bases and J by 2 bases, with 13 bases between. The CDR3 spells CASSRNGSPYEQYF. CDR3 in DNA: TGTGCCAGCAGTCGAAACGGGAGCCCCTACGAGCAGTACTTC.